The source of this TCR beta chain is a study of molecular identifiers for immune sequencing clone quantification. Study-wide background: Replicate experiments took RNA from around 18,000 or 91,000 naive CD8 cells, divided it five ways and sequenced four. Findings of the study overall: Clones with over 20 RNA copies captured over 98% of effector molecules but under 1% of naive ones.

Naive CD8 sequencing libraries were generated from roughly 18,000 to 920,000 sorted cells, with 10%, 30% or 50% RNA as input. Researchers sorted naive CD8 T cells as cells that were CD8+CD4-CCR7+CD45RA+. This clonotype has at least ten counts. Its matching antigen is unknown. In TCRdb, the PCR reads were re-called with MiXCR into one record per CDR3 protein. In the table there are about 89,000 distinct CDR3 sequences, roughly 19% of which are singletons. The origin of this receptor is a human donor in good health. Some libraries in this study had Jurkat cell RNA spiked in. Source material: naive CD8+ T cells from blood, with Jurkat cell RNA spiked in. Subset meaning: FACS-sorted CD8+CD4-CCR7+CD45RA+ naive T cells.

CDR3 protein: CASSQGAGIDTQYF. The CDR3 DNA sequence: TGTGCCAGCAGCCAAGGAGCGGGTATAGATACGCAGTATTTT. This chain joins TRBV3-1 and TRBJ2-3, with D tentatively TRBD2 (6 bases). Germline V lookup: CDR1 LGHDT, CDR2 YNNKEL (reference sequence). CDR3 length: 14 amino acids. The V gene lost 1 base and the J gene lost 5 bases, with 10 bases spanning the gap.